Each of the 22 T cell receptor beta chains below was sequenced from the same sample in a study of blood T cell repertoires in COVID-19. Clones were sequenced by immunoSEQ multiplex PCR, and TCRdb holds only the in-frame ones, with some missing. The sample has tens of thousands of clones; 85% to 90% are singletons. Material: peripheral blood. Every receptor here comes from a woman in her forties or fifties with active or convalescent COVID-19.

The chain combines TRBV12-3 or TRBV12-4 with TRBJ2-7; 7 bases are shared with TRBD1. V was pared by 10 bases and J by 7 bases, with 10 bases of the junction left unmatched. This CDR3 is built from 12 residues. The CDR3 reads CAIRQGSGEQYF. CDR3 nucleotide sequence: TGTGCCATCAGACAGGGCTCGGGGGAGCAGTACTTC.

The chain uses TRBV6-2 or TRBV6-3 and TRBJ1-5; possible D gene TRBD1, 6 bases. CDR3 length equals 13 residues. Between the trimmed V and J ends, which lost 2 bases and 8 bases, there was a span of 10 bases. Germline CDR1 and CDR2: MNHEY and SVGEGT. The CDR3 region is CASSYKDREPQHF. CDR3 nucleotides: TGTGCCAGCAGTTACAAGGACAGAGAGCCCCAGCATTTT.

The V call is TRBV7-2, the J call TRBJ2-7; 7 bases line up with TRBD2. Germline-derived CDR1 and CDR2 are SGHTA and FQGNSA. The CDR3 consists of 17 residues. After removal of 2 bases from V and 3 bases from J, the junction contained 13 bases not matched to a gene. CDR3 sequence: CASSLLFLAGAGYEQYF. The CDR3 coding sequence is TGTGCCAGCAGCTTATTGTTTCTGGCGGGAGCGGGCTACGAGCAGTACTTC.

The chain has TRBV7-8 and TRBJ1-3, with TRBD1 identical over 7 bases. V lost 2 bases, J lost 0 bases, and 16 bases stayed unmatched. The CDR3 sequence is 20 residues long. The germline V gene encodes CDR1 SGHVS and CDR2 FQNEAQ. The CDR3 is CASSLMKRGWTGPSGNTIYF. CDR3 coding DNA: TGTGCCAGCAGCTTAATGAAAAGGGGTTGGACAGGCCCCTCTGGAAACACCATATATTTT.

The chain combines TRBV14 with TRBJ2-7, with TRBD1 matching 7 bases. V gave up 6 bases and J gave up 9 bases; unmatched junction bases: 11. CDR1 is SGHDN and CDR2 is FVKESK in the germline V gene. This CDR3 spans 13 amino acids. The CDR3 region is CASRRQGEIGQYF. CDR3 coding DNA: TGTGCCAGCAGACGGCAGGGGGAGATTGGGCAGTACTTC.

This chain uses TRBV9 with TRBJ1-2, with TRBD1 identical over 9 bases. The CDR3 consists of 16 residues. V trimming: 0 bases; J trimming: 5 bases; junction bases outside the gene matches: 8. Per germline, CDR1 SGDLS and CDR2 YYNGEE. CDR3 sequence reads: CASSVGFRDRVYGYTF. Here the CDR3 DNA reads TGTGCCAGCAGCGTAGGGTTCCGGGACAGGGTTTATGGCTACACCTTC.

This sequence joins TRBV4-1 and TRBJ2-7; unclear D gene. The CDR3 length is 13 residues. Between the trimmed V and J ends, which lost 3 bases and 3 bases, there was a span of 9 bases. In germline, CDR1 is MGHRA, CDR2 YSYEKL. The CDR3: CASSQTTSYEQYF. The CDR3 DNA reads as TGCGCCAGCAGCCAGACGACAAGCTACGAGCAGTACTTC.

With respect to this clone: Other DNA sequences in the sample encode the same CDR3. The V call is TRBV27, the J call TRBJ1-5; D might be TRBD1 (5 bases). CDR3 size: 14 residues. Germline V gene data show CDR1 as MNHEY and CDR2 as SMNVEV (reference sequence). Deletions cut 4 bases from V and 4 bases from J, with 11 bases between. This CDR3 is CASSWGGSNQPQHF. The CDR3 DNA sequence: TGTGCCAGCAGTTGGGGGGGAAGTAATCAGCCCCAGCATTTT.

The sample holds one count of this clone. This sample includes further DNA sequences coding for the same CDR3. J is TRBJ2-1 and V is TRBV19; 7 positions match TRBD2. The CDR3 spans 13 residues. The trim removed 3 bases at V and 9 bases at J, leaving 5 bases unmatched. Germline V gene sequence: CDR1 LNHDA, CDR2 SQIVND (reference sequence). The CDR3 sequence: CASSIAGVREQFF. DNA for the CDR3: TGTGCCAGTAGTATCGCGGGAGTGCGTGAGCAGTTCTTC.

The V call is TRBV27, the J call TRBJ2-3; D may be TRBD2 (6 bases). CDR1 and CDR2 (germline): MNHEY, SMNVEV (reference sequence). CDR3 length equals 16 residues. With 7 bases removed from V and 2 bases from J, the gap between germline ends came to 19 bases. CDR3 nucleotide sequence: TGTGCCAGCACCACCCTCGATAGCGGTACCACAGATACGCAGTATTTT. It is translated as CASTTLDSGTTDTQYF.

The CDR3 bases are TGTGCCAGCAGGGGACAGTCGAACACTGAAGCTTTCTTT. This sequence encodes CASRGQSNTEAFF. The V call is TRBV6-5, the J call TRBJ1-1; 7 bases fit TRBD1. The CDR3 is 13 amino acids. Germline assignment: CDR1 MNHEY and CDR2 SVGAGI. V was clipped by 6 bases and J by 1 base; unmatched bases: 2.

This clone occurred a few times. This chain links TRBV29-1 with TRBJ1-1; 7 bases fit TRBD1. CDR1 is SQVTM, CDR2 ANQGSEA, per germline. V dropped 3 bases and J dropped 1; count of bases not matched to a gene: 2. CDR3 length: 13 amino acids. The CDR3 nucleotides read TGCAGCGTTGAGACAGGGTCGAACACTGAAGCTTTCTTT. This codes for CSVETGSNTEAFF.

The chain uses TRBV6-5 and TRBJ2-7; 8 bases align to TRBD2. This CDR3 comprises 14 residues. V was clipped by 2 bases and J by 2 bases; unmatched bases: 2. CDR1 is MNHEY and CDR2 is SVGAGI in the germline V gene. The CDR3 DNA is TGTGCCAGCAGTTACATGGGACTAGCCTACGAGCAGTACTTC. As protein: CASSYMGLAYEQYF.

V gene TRBV29-1 combines with J gene TRBJ2-1; the match to TRBD2 covers 8 bases. CDR1 is SQVTM, CDR2 ANQGSEA, per germline. The CDR3 spans 16 residues. J lost 1 base, V lost 1 base, and 6 bases had no gene match. The CDR3 coding sequence is TGCAGCGTTGAAGGTATGCGGGAGGCATCCTACAATGAGCAGTTCTTC. It codes for CSVEGMREASYNEQFF.

The chain joins TRBV28 to TRBJ2-1; TRBD1 matches 8 bases. V dropped 5 bases and J dropped 4; count of bases not matched to a gene: 4. Germline lookup yields CDR1 MDHEN and CDR2 SYDVKM. There are 14 residues in the CDR3. The CDR3, as DNA: TGTGCCAGCAGTACGGGACAGGAATACAATGAGCAGTTCTTC. It yields the protein CASSTGQEYNEQFF.

V is TRBV11-3 and J is TRBJ2-7; 9 bases are a match to TRBD1. Germline V lookup: CDR1 SGHNT, CDR2 YENEEA. CDR3 length: 15 residues. With 5 bases clipped from V and 2 bases from J, the junction kept 7 bases outside the gene matches. The CDR3 nucleotides are TGTGCCAGCAGCCCGGCGGGACAGGGAACCTACGAGCAGTACTTC. Translation gives CASSPAGQGTYEQYF.

This clone was detected once. The chain couples TRBV29-1 to TRBJ1-1; the D gene is possibly TRBD1 (5 bases). Trimming shortened V by 1 base and J by 4 bases, and 7 bases separated the two germline ends. The V gene's germline CDR1 is SQVTM and CDR2 ANQGSEA. CDR3 length: 12 residues. The CDR3 region is CSVEGQTTEAFF. The CDR3 nucleotides read TGCAGCGTTGAAGGACAGACCACTGAAGCTTTCTTT.

The chain couples TRBV7-2 to TRBJ2-3; a weak D match, TRBD2 (6 bases). The CDR3 has 14 residues. CDR1 is SGHTA and CDR2 is FQGNSA in the germline V gene. V gave up 3 bases and J gave up 8 bases, with 15 bases separating them. As DNA, the CDR3 is TGTGCCAGCAGCTTCTTAGTGGGGCGGGGTACGCAGTATTTT. Translating gives CASSFLVGRGTQYF.

The rearrangement uses TRBV27 and TRBJ2-7; TRBD1 is a possible D gene (5 bases). V was shortened by 11 bases and J by 6 bases, with 11 bases between the two germline ends. Germline-derived CDR1 and CDR2 are MNHEY and SMNVEV (reference sequence). The CDR3 consists of 10 residues. The chain's CDR3 is CALGVGEQYF. The CDR3 DNA is TGTGCCCTAGGGGTTGGCGAGCAGTACTTC.

This chain joins TRBV14 and TRBJ2-7; no firm D call. Germline lookup yields CDR1 SGHDN and CDR2 FVKESK. The V gene lost 1 base and the J gene lost 4 bases, with 5 bases spanning the gap. This CDR3 is 12 amino acids long. CDR3 in amino acids: CASSQVLYEQYF. Written as DNA, the CDR3 is TGTGCCAGCAGCCAAGTCTTGTACGAGCAGTACTTC.

The chain combines TRBV9 with TRBJ2-2; tentatively, D is TRBD2 (6 bases). V lost 4 bases and J lost 7, with 14 bases in between. The CDR3 runs to 14 residues. Per the germline V gene, CDR1 is SGDLS and CDR2 is YYNGEE. CDR3 sequence reads: CASSFLTAGGELFF. The CDR3 DNA reads TGTGCCAGCAGCTTTTTGACAGCGGGCGGGGAGCTGTTTTTT. Together with reference TRBV9 and TRBJ2-2, the CDR3 gives the full variable domain: DSGVTQTPKHLITATGQRVTLRCSPRSGDLSVYWYQQSLDQGLQFLIQYYNGEERAKGNILERFSAQQFPDLHSELNLSSLELGDSALYFCASSFLTAGGELFFGEGSRLTVL.

The V call is TRBV5-6, the J call TRBJ2-7; no clear D. CDR3 length equals 14 residues. Germline values: CDR1 SGHDT, CDR2 YYEEEE. Trimming left V 0 bases short and J 2 bases short, with 9 bases between. CDR3 sequence reads: CASSLGALPYEQYF. CDR3 DNA sequence: TGTGCCAGCAGCTTGGGGGCGTTGCCCTACGAGCAGTACTTC. Based on the CDR3 plus reference TRBV5-6 and TRBJ2-7, the full variable domain is DAGVTQSPTHLIKTRGQQVTLRCSPKSGHDTVSWYQQALGQGPQFIFQYYEEEERQRGNFPDRFSGHQFPNYSSELNVNALLLGDSALYLCASSLGALPYEQYFGPGTRLTVT.